A selection of T cell receptor beta chains follows, all from one sample in a study of cytomegalovirus exposure and HLA in healthy donors. Assay used: immunoSEQ multiplex PCR; TCRdb lists only in-frame clones, some missing. In the table there are some 120,000 clones, approximately 80% of which are singletons. What was sequenced was PBMCs. The receptors derive from a middle-aged woman in good health and CMV-seropositive. Both conserved end residues are part of each CDR3. The D gene is left open where the match is weak. Not every row has a clone size; where given, it reads once, few, many or a size class.

>TRBV10-1|TRBD2|TRBJ2-1|once
TGCGCCAGCAGTGACGGGAGGGCCTACAATGAGCAGTTCTTC
CASSDGRAYNEQFF
>TRBV7-6|TRBD1|TRBJ2-3|NA
TGTGCCAGCAGCTTAGGGGGACAGGGAGTAGATACGCAGTATTTT
CASSLGGQGVDTQYF
>TRBV5-8|NA|TRBJ1-2|NA
TGTGCCAGCAGCATCGGGACTTTTGGGGGCTATGGCTACACCTTC
CASSIGTFGGYGYTF
>TRBV19|TRBD1|TRBJ2-6|NA
TGTGCCAGTAGTAGGGACAGCTCTGGGGCCAACGTCCTGACTTTC
CASSRDSSGANVLTF
>TRBV5-1|TRBD2|TRBJ2-1|NA
TGCGCCAGCAGCCTCCGGACTAGCGGCAATGAGCAGTTCTTC
CASSLRTSGNEQFF
>TRBV7-6|TRBD1|TRBJ1-5|NA
TGTGCCAGCAGCTTAGTGACAGGGAACAATCAGCCCCAGCATTTT
CASSLVTGNNQPQHF
>TRBV28|TRBD1|TRBJ1-2|NA
TGTGCCAGCAGACAGCGGGGACAGGGAGACTATGGCTACACCTTC
CASRQRGQGDYGYTF
>TRBV28|TRBD2|TRBJ2-3|NA
TGTGCCAGCAGTTTAGGGCTAGCGGGAGCGAAAGATACGCAGTATTTT
CASSLGLAGAKDTQYF
>TRBV6-6|NA|TRBJ1-5|NA
TGTGCCAGCAGATCAACAGGGAACAATCAGCCCCAGCATTTT
CASRSTGNNQPQHF
>TRBV18|NA|TRBJ2-1|NA
TGTGCCAGCTCACAACTTAATGGACTAAACAATGAGCAGTTCTTC
CASSQLNGLNNEQFF
>TRBV5-4|NA|TRBJ2-1|once
TGTGCCAGCAGCTCCTTGACTTACAATGAGCAGTTCTTC
CASSSLTYNEQFF
>TRBV7-9|NA|TRBJ2-7|few
TGTGCCAGCAGCCCTCTACACAGCTCCTACGAGCAGTACTTC
CASSPLHSSYEQYF
>TRBV10-3|NA|TRBJ1-2|NA
TGTGCCATCAGTGAGTCCGGAGGAAATGGCTACACCTTC
CAISESGGNGYTF
>TRBV5-1|NA|TRBJ2-1|NA
TGCGCCAGCAGCATAAGTAGCGGCTCCTACAATGAGCAGTTCTTC
CASSISSGSYNEQFF
>TRBV28|NA|TRBJ1-1|NA
TGTGCCAGCAGTTTATCCCAGGTGAACACTGAAGCTTTCTTT
CASSLSQVNTEAFF
>TRBV19|TRBD1|TRBJ1-2|NA
TGTGCCAGTAGCGGGACAGGAATGGGCTATGGCTACACCTTC
CASSGTGMGYGYTF
>TRBV5-1|TRBD2|TRBJ2-2|NA
TGCGCCAGCAGGGGGCTAGCGGGAGATCCGAACACCGGGGAGCTGTTTTTT
CASRGLAGDPNTGELFF
>TRBV6-5|NA|TRBJ2-7|NA
TGTGCCAGCAGTTACGGACGGGAGATCAACGAGCAGTACTTC
CASSYGREINEQYF
>TRBV27|NA|TRBJ1-4|once
TGTGCCAGCAGTTCCTTGAGAACCCAGGGGCTTAATGAAAAACTGTTTTTT
CASSSLRTQGLNEKLFF
>TRBV28|TRBD1|TRBJ1-2|NA
TGTGCCAGCAGCCGGGACAGGAACTATGGCTACACCTTC
CASSRDRNYGYTF
>TRBV28|NA|TRBJ1-6|few
TGTGCCAGCAGTTTTTGGGGAGGGGATAATTCACCCCTCCACTTT
CASSFWGGDNSPLHF
>TRBV6-5|TRBD2|TRBJ2-2|few
TGTGCCAGCAGTTACTCTGCGGGAGACGGCACCGGGGAGCTGTTTTTT
CASSYSAGDGTGELFF
>TRBV5-1|NA|TRBJ2-5|few
TGCGCCAGCAGGCGGGACAGTCAAGAGACCCAGTACTTC
CASRRDSQETQYF
>TRBV5-1|NA|TRBJ2-7|NA
TGCGCCAGCAGCTTCCCTTACGAGCAGTACTTC
CASSFPYEQYF
>TRBV28|NA|TRBJ1-1|NA
TGTGCCAGCCGTCGCGGGGCATCCTCTGAAGCTTTCTTT
CASRRGASSEAFF
>TRBV6-1|NA|TRBJ1-3|once
TGTGCCAGCAGTCCCGGGGGGACTGGAAACACCATATATTTT
CASSPGGTGNTIYF
>TRBV7-3|NA|TRBJ2-5|NA
TGTGCCAGCAGCTCGTTAGCGGAAGAGACCCAGTACTTC
CASSSLAEETQYF
>TRBV5-6|NA|TRBJ2-7|NA
TGTGCCAGCAGCTTGCTCGGGGAGGCTGCCTACGAGCAGTACTTC
CASSLLGEAAYEQYF
>TRBV2|NA|TRBJ2-2|NA
TGTGCCAGCAGTGAAGCGCTGGGGCGCAACACCGGGGAGCTGTTTTTT
CASSEALGRNTGELFF
>TRBV6-5|NA|TRBJ2-7|NA
TGTGCCAGCAGCGAGGGACAAGGCTTTACCTACGAGCAGTACTTC
CASSEGQGFTYEQYF
>TRBV5-1|TRBD1|TRBJ2-7|NA
TGCGCCAGCAGCGTACAGGGGGATTTCTCCTACGAGCAGTACTTC
CASSVQGDFSYEQYF
>TRBV4-1|TRBD1|TRBJ1-4|NA
TGCGCCAGCAGCCAACAGGGGGCTAATGAAAAACTGTTTTTT
CASSQQGANEKLFF
>TRBV7-8|TRBD1|TRBJ2-7|NA
TGTGCCAGCAGATACAGCCCCGGACAGGGGAGGTACGAGCAGTACTTC
CASRYSPGQGRYEQYF
>TRBV27|TRBD2|TRBJ2-7|NA
TGTGCCAGCAGTTTAGGACTAGCCTACGAGCAGTACTTC
CASSLGLAYEQYF
>TRBV28|TRBD1|TRBJ2-5|NA
TGTGCCAGCAGTCCTCCTGGACAGGGAACTGAGACCCAGTACTTC
CASSPPGQGTETQYF
>TRBV30|TRBD1|TRBJ1-2|NA
TGTGCCTGGAGCGGACGACAGGGGGCTGGCTACACCTTC
CAWSGRQGAGYTF
>TRBV2|TRBD1|TRBJ2-7|NA
TGTGCCAGCAGTGAAAGGACAGGCTCCTACGAGCAGTACTTC
CASSERTGSYEQYF
>TRBV2|NA|TRBJ2-7|once
TGTGCCACCGCAGGGGGGAGCTCCTACGAGCAGTACTTC
CATAGGSSYEQYF
>TRBV5-1|NA|TRBJ2-5|NA
TGCGCCAGCAGCCCCCGGGGAGTAGCAGAGACCCAGTACTTC
CASSPRGVAETQYF
>TRBV5-1|NA|TRBJ2-2|NA
TGCGCCAGCAGCTCCTATTCCGGGGACACCGGGGAGCTGTTTTTT
CASSSYSGDTGELFF
>TRBV28|NA|TRBJ2-7|NA
TGTGCCAGCAGTTCCCCCCGAGGGTCAGCCTACGAGCAGTACTTC
CASSSPRGSAYEQYF
>TRBV4-1|NA|TRBJ2-1|NA
TGCGCCAGCAGCCAAGCCGGACCAGGGAAGGATGAGCAGTTCTTC
CASSQAGPGKDEQFF
>TRBV5-1|TRBD2|TRBJ2-4|few
TGCGCCAGCAGTTTTGCTAGCGGGAGCGTAAACATTCAGTACTTC
CASSFASGSVNIQYF
>TRBV5-1|NA|TRBJ1-1|NA
TGCGCCAGCAACGGTCAGGCGGGGACTGAAGCTTTCTTT
CASNGQAGTEAFF
>TRBV2|TRBD2|TRBJ2-5|NA
TGTGCCAGCAGTGATATTTCTATAGCGGGTGTGGGGGAGACCCAGTACTTC
CASSDISIAGVGETQYF
>TRBV20-1|NA|TRBJ2-7|few
TGCAGTGCTAGACAGGGGTCCGAGCAGTACTTC
CSARQGSEQYF
>TRBV19|NA|TRBJ2-5|NA
TGTGCCAGTAGTTCACAAGGGGGTCAGAGGGAGACCCAGTACTTC
CASSSQGGQRETQYF
>TRBV29-1|TRBD1|TRBJ2-2|NA
TGCAGCGCACAGACAGGGCTAAACACCGGGGAGCTGTTTTTT
CSAQTGLNTGELFF
>TRBV19|TRBD2|TRBJ2-3|once
TGTGCCAGTAGTATAGCTAGCGGGAAGACGCAGTATTTT
CASSIASGKTQYF
>TRBV15|NA|TRBJ1-2|NA
TGTGCCACCACCCATAGCGGGGTAGAGAACTATGGCTACACCTTC
CATTHSGVENYGYTF
>TRBV27|TRBD1|TRBJ2-3|NA
TGTGCCAGCAGTCATACAGGGGAGTGGACAGATACGCAGTATTTT
CASSHTGEWTDTQYF
>TRBV30|NA|TRBJ1-1|medium-sized
TGTGCCTGGAGTGTAATTGGAGGGAACACTGAAGCTTTCTTT
CAWSVIGGNTEAFF
>TRBV15|TRBD2|TRBJ2-1|NA
TGTGCCACCAGCAGGGGATTTAGCGGGATCTCCTACAATGAGCAGTTCTTC
CATSRGFSGISYNEQFF
>TRBV7-9|TRBD2|TRBJ2-7|NA
TGTGCCAGCAGCTTAGGCGGACTAGCGGGAGTTTTAAGCTCCTACGAGCAGTACTTC
CASSLGGLAGVLSSYEQYF
>TRBV13|NA|TRBJ1-4|NA
TGTGCCAGCAGCTTTCAAATCGGTGAAAAACTGTTTTTT
CASSFQIGEKLFF